The clone carrying this T cell receptor beta chain was seen only a few times. The antigen is not known. Method: immunoSEQ multiplex PCR; TCRdb's copy keeps in-frame clones and lacks some. The table includes more than 600,000 clones, about 92% detected once. The ends were cut back, 5 bases at V and 0 bases at J, with 11 bases in the middle. Germline V gene sequence: CDR1 MDHEN, CDR2 SYDVKM. The CDR3 totals 16 residues. The entry originates in a study of shared clonotypes between healthy human individuals. Overall study context: Aged 18 to 49, the donors were a couple of women and a few men.

Overall study results and limits: In this cohort, only blood was sampled, and tissue repertoires likely differ.

Selected positively for CCR7 and CD45RO-negative, naive CD8 cells excluded terminally differentiated effector memory CD45RA+ cells. The origin of this receptor is a man aged 30-40 years in good health. The chain has TRBV28 and TRBJ2-6; D uncertain. The sequencing input was naive CD8+ T cells sorted from blood. The DNA for the CDR3 is TGTGCCAGCAGTGCCTTCATGAACTCTGGGGCCAACGTCCTGACTTTC. Translating it yields CASSAFMNSGANVLTF.